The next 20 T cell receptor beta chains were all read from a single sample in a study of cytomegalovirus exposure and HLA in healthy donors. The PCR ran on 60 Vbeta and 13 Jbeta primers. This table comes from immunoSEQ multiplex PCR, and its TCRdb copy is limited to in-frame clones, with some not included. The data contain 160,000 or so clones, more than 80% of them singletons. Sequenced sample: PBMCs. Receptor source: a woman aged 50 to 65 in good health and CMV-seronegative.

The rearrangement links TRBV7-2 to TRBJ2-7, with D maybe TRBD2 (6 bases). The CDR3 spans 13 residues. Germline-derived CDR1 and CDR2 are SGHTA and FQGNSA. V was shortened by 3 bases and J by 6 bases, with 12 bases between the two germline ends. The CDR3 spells CASSLGGFAEQYF. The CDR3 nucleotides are TGTGCCAGCAGCTTGGGGGGATTTGCCGAGCAGTACTTC.

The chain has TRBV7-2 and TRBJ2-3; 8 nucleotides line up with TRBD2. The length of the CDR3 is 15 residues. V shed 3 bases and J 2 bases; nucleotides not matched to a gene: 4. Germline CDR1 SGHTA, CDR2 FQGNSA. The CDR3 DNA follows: TGTGCCAGCAGCTTTAGCGGGATCATCACAGATACGCAGTATTTT. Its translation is CASSFSGIITDTQYF.

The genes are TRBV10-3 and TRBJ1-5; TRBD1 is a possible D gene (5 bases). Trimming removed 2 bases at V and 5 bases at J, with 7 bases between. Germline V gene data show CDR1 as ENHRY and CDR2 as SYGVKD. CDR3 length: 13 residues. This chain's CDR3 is CAISEQGDQPQHF. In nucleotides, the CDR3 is TGTGCCATCAGTGAGCAGGGCGATCAGCCCCAGCATTTT.

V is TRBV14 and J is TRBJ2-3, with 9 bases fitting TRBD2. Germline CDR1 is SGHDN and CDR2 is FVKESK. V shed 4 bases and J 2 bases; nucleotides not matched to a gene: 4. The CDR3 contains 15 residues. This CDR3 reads CASSLGLAPTDTQYF. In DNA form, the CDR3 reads TGTGCCAGCAGCCTTGGACTAGCGCCCACAGATACGCAGTATTTT.

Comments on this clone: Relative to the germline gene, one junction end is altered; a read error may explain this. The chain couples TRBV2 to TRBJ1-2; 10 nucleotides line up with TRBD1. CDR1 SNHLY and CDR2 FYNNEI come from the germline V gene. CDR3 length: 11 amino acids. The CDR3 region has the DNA TGTGCCAGCAGTGAAGGGACAGGGGGATTCTTC. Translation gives CASSEGTGGFF. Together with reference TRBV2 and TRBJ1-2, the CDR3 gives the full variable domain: EPEVTQTPSHQVTQMGQEVILRCVPISNHLYFYWYRQILGQKVEFLVSFYNNEISEKSEIFDDQFSVERPDGSNFTLKIRSTKLEDSAMYFCASSEGTGGFFGSGTRLTVV.

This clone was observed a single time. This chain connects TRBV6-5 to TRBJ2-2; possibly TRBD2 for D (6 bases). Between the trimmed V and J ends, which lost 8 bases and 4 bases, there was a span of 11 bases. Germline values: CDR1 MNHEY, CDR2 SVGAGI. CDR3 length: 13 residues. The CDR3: CASRPGGTGELFF. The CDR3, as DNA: TGTGCCAGCCGTCCCGGGGGCACCGGGGAGCTGTTTTTT.

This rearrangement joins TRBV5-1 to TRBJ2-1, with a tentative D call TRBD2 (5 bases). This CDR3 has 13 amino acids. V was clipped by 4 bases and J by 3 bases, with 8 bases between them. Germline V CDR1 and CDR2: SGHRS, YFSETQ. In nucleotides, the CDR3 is TGCGCCAGCAGCACCCGGGACTACAATGAGCAGTTCTTC. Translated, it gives CASSTRDYNEQFF.

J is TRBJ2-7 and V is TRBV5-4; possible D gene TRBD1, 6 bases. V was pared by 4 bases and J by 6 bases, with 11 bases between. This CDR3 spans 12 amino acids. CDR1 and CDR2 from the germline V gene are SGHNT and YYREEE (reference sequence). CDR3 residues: CASSQGPGEQYF. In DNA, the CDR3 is TGTGCCAGCAGCCAGGGGCCTGGCGAGCAGTACTTC.

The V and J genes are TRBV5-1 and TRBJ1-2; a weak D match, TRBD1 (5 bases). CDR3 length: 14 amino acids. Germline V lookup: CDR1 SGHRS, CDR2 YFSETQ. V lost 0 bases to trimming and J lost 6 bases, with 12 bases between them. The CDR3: CASSLDGARNGYTF. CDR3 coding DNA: TGCGCCAGCAGCTTGGATGGGGCTCGGAATGGCTACACCTTC.

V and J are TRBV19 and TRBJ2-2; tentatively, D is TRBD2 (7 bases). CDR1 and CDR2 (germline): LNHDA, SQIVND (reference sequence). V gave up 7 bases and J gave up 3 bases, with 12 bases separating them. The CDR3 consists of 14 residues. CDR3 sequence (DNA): TGTGCCAGTAACACGGGGGGCGACACCGGGGAGCTGTTTTTT. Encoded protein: CASNTGGDTGELFF.

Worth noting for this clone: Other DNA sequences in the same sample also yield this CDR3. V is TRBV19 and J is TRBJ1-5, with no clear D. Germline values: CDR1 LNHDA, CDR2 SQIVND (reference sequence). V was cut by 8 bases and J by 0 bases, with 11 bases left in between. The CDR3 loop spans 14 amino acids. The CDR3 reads CASLGDHSNQPQHF. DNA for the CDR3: TGTGCCAGTTTGGGAGATCATAGCAATCAGCCCCAGCATTTT.

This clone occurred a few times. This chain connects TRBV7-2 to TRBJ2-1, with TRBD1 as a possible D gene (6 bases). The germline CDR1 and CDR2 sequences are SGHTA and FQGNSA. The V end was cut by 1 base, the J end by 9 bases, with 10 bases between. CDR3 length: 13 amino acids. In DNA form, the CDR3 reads TGTGCCAGCAGCTTAGTGGGGGCTGTTGAGCAGTTCTTC. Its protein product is CASSLVGAVEQFF. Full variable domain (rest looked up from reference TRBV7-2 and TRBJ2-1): GAGVSQSPSNKVTEKGKDVELRCDPISGHTALYWYRQSLGQGLEFLIYFQGNSAPDKSGLPSDRFSAERTGGSVSTLTIQRTQQEDSAVYLCASSLVGAVEQFFGPGTRLTVL.

The CDR3 protein is CASSRTYSSYNEQFF. The DNA for the CDR3 is TGTGCCAGCAGCCGGACATACAGCTCCTACAATGAGCAGTTCTTC. V is TRBV9 and J is TRBJ2-1; a weak D match, TRBD1 (5 bases). Germline assignment: CDR1 SGDLS and CDR2 YYNGEE. V was clipped by 4 bases and J by 0 bases, with 11 bases between them. The CDR3 consists of 15 residues. Variable domain in full (rest from reference TRBV9 and TRBJ2-1): DSGVTQTPKHLITATGQRVTLRCSPRSGDLSVYWYQQSLDQGLQFLIQYYNGEERAKGNILERFSAQQFPDLHSELNLSSLELGDSALYFCASSRTYSSYNEQFFGPGTRLTVL.

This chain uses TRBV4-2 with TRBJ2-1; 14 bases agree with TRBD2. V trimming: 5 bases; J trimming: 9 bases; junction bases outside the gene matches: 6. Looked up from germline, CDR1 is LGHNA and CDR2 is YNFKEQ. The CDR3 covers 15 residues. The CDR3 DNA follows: TGTGCCAGCAGCGGACTAGCGGGGGGTGTGAGTGAGCAGTTCTTC. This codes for CASSGLAGGVSEQFF.

The CDR3 region has the DNA TGTGCCAGCCCGGGGGGCACTGAAGCTTTCTTT. This encodes CASPGGTEAFF. This sequence joins TRBV27 and TRBJ1-1; TRBD1 might be the D (5 bases). V gave up 8 bases and J gave up 4 bases, with 8 bases separating them. Germline V lookup: CDR1 MNHEY, CDR2 SMNVEV (reference sequence). The CDR3 is made up of 11 amino acids.

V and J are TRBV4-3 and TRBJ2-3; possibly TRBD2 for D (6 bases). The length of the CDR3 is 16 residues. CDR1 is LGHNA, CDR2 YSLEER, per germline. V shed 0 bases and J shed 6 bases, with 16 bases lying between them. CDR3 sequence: CASSQDGGGVPDTQYF. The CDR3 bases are TGCGCCAGCAGCCAAGATGGGGGAGGTGTTCCGGATACGCAGTATTTT.

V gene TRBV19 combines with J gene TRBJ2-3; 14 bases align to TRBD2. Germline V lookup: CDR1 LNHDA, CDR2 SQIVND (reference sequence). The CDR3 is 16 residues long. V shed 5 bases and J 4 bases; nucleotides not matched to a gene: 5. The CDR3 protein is CASSDGTSGGPDTQYF. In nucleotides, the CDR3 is TGTGCCAGTAGTGACGGGACTAGCGGGGGCCCAGATACGCAGTATTTT.

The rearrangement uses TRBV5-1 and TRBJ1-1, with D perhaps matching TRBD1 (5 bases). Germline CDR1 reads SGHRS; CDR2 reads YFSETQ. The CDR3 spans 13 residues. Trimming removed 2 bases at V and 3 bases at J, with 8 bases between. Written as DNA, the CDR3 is TGCGCCAGCAGCTTCGTACAGGACACTGAAGCTTTCTTT. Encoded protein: CASSFVQDTEAFF.

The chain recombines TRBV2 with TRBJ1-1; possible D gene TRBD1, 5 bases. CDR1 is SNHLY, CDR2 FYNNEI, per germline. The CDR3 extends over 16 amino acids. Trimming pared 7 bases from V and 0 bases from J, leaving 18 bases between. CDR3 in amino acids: CASIGQSLLMNTEAFF. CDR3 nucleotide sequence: TGTGCCAGCATTGGACAAAGTCTACTCATGAACACTGAAGCTTTCTTT.

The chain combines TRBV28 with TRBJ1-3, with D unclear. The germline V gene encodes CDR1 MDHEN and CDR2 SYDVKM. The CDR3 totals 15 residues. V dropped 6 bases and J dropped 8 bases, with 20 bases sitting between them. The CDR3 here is CASSETGSDRDTIYF. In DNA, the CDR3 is TGTGCCAGCAGCGAAACCGGGTCTGATCGAGACACCATATATTTT.